These T cell receptor beta chains were read from a single sample in a study of beta chain features in type 1 diabetes. Method: immunoSEQ multiplex PCR; TCRdb's copy keeps in-frame clones and lacks some. The table has around 170,000 clones, 7.5% to 9.5% seen once; the top ten hold 2% to 2.5%. Sequenced input: central memory CD4+ T cells from blood. The receptor set was obtained from a woman under 30 in good health. CDR3s leave out the opening cysteine and the closing phenylalanine or tryptophan. Fields, in order: D gene, J gene, V gene, CDR3 protein. D genes are given only for firm matches.

D gene: TRBD1
J gene: TRBJ1-6
V gene: TRBV7-2
CDR3 protein: ASSPRRTGGNSPLH

D gene: NA
J gene: TRBJ2-5
V gene: TRBV5-1
CDR3 protein: ASTRSAGRETQY

D gene: TRBD2
J gene: TRBJ2-5
V gene: TRBV7-2
CDR3 protein: ASSLSGGVQTQY

D gene: TRBD2
J gene: TRBJ2-7
V gene: TRBV5-1
CDR3 protein: ASSLTGRAGNEQY

D gene: TRBD1
J gene: TRBJ2-7
V gene: TRBV6-6
CDR3 protein: ASSPTGTGSYEQY

D gene: TRBD1
J gene: TRBJ2-5
V gene: TRBV7-7
CDR3 protein: ASSRPGQQETQY

D gene: NA
J gene: TRBJ1-2
V gene: TRBV9
CDR3 protein: ASSVQGYGYT

D gene: NA
J gene: TRBJ2-7
V gene: TRBV6-4
CDR3 protein: ASSDELARYEQY

D gene: TRBD2
J gene: TRBJ2-6
V gene: TRBV5-1
CDR3 protein: ASSFSGSYSGANVLT

D gene: NA
J gene: TRBJ1-1
V gene: TRBV5-1
CDR3 protein: ASSLERGGTEAF

D gene: NA
J gene: TRBJ2-1
V gene: TRBV5-1
CDR3 protein: ASSLGGKNEQF

D gene: NA
J gene: TRBJ2-2
V gene: TRBV7-6
CDR3 protein: ASSLGELRGELF

D gene: NA
J gene: TRBJ1-3
V gene: TRBV18
CDR3 protein: ASSPSGSQAGNTIY

D gene: NA
J gene: TRBJ2-2
V gene: TRBV5-4
CDR3 protein: ASSSIASWDGELF

D gene: TRBD1
J gene: TRBJ2-1
V gene: TRBV13
CDR3 protein: ASSRTGGEQF

D gene: TRBD1
J gene: TRBJ2-7
V gene: TRBV27
CDR3 protein: ASSLKQGAYEQY

D gene: TRBD2
J gene: TRBJ2-1
V gene: TRBV10-3
CDR3 protein: AISERAGVEQF

D gene: NA
J gene: TRBJ1-2
V gene: TRBV18
CDR3 protein: ASWGGGDEGYT

D gene: NA
J gene: TRBJ1-2
V gene: TRBV2
CDR3 protein: ASSQQGAYGYT

D gene: NA
J gene: TRBJ2-3
V gene: TRBV2
CDR3 protein: ASRGGSTDTQY